Presented here are 16 T cell receptor beta chains from one specimen sequenced in a study of blood T cells in healthy people across ages (dated by TCRdb to the mid-2010s). The library was generated by 5' RACE. Sequencing was performed on an Illumina HiSeq 2500. A second PCR of about 7 to 12 cycles was run with a J-beta primer mix and a sample-barcoded 5' primer. The public reads were quality trimmed at Q25 with fastp and then assembled into clones with MiXCR by TCRdb, keeping productive beta chains. Identical CDR3 proteins give one entry, which carries the most common genes and DNA. A total of about 640,000 distinct CDR3 sequences appear in this sample, under 70% of them only once. The ten most abundant clones make up 30% to 45% of the sample. Material for sequencing was blood. The receptors here all came from a man aged 55-75 years in good health.

Points on this clonotype: A much bigger clone sits one base away, suggesting this may be a read error. This sequence joins TRBV29-1 and TRBJ2-1; D call uncertain. The germline V gene encodes CDR1 SQVTM and CDR2 ANQGSEA. This CDR3 is 12 amino acids long. The V and J ends lost 4 bases and 6 bases respectively, with 10 bases between them. CDR3 residues: CSVALPCNEQFF. Written as DNA, the CDR3 is TGCAGCGTTGCTCTCCCTTGCAATGAGCAGTTCTTC.

This chain connects TRBV21-1 to TRBJ2-1; the table's D gene call, TRBD1, was not cross checked with the DNA. TRBV21-1 represents a pseudogene. The length of the CDR3 is 16 residues. CDR3 sequence (DNA): TGTGCCAGCAGCAGGGGGCGGGGGGGCTCCTACAATGAGCAGTTCTTC. Translated, it gives CASSRGRGGSYNEQFF.

The rearrangement links TRBV25-1 to TRBJ2-7; 7 bases map to TRBD2. The CDR3 is 16 residues long. Germline V gives CDR1 MGHDK, CDR2 SYGVNS. The V gene end was trimmed by 5 bases and the J gene end by 5 bases; junction bases not matched to a gene: 15. CDR3 nucleotide sequence: TGTGCCAGCAGTCGGGAGGCCCCTCAAGTTGGAGACGAGCAGTACTTC. This sequence encodes CASSREAPQVGDEQYF.

The V gene is TRBV15, the J gene TRBJ2-1; D unclear. The CDR3 is 15 amino acids. V was shortened by 3 bases and J by 0 bases, with 9 bases between the two germline ends. Per germline, CDR1 LNHNV and CDR2 YYDKDF (reference sequence). The CDR3 coding sequence is TGTGCCACCAGCAGCGGCTCCGGCTCCTACAATGAGCAGTTCTTC. Its protein product is CATSSGSGSYNEQFF.

The rearrangement joins TRBV3-1 to TRBJ2-5, with 8 positions matching TRBD2. Germline CDR1 LGHDT, CDR2 YNNKEL (reference sequence). V shed 4 bases, J shed 4 bases, and the junction held 17 bases outside the gene matches. This CDR3 has 18 amino acids. Here the CDR3 reads CASSLFPGTRTMGETQYF. The CDR3 nucleotides read TGTGCCAGCAGCCTTTTTCCCGGGACTAGGACGATGGGAGAGACCCAGTACTTC.

The rearrangement uses TRBV5-1 and TRBJ2-1; D gene uncertain. The CDR3 is 13 amino acids. With 4 bases removed from V and 5 bases from J, the gap between germline ends came to 10 bases. Germline V CDR1 and CDR2: SGHRS, YFSETQ. DNA for the CDR3: TGCGCCAGCAGCCCACCCCCGAACAATGAGCAGTTCTTC. Its translation is CASSPPPNNEQFF.

The CDR3: CASSSHTIGQHSYNEQFF. CDR3 bases: TGTGCCAGCAGCTCGCACACAATTGGACAACACTCCTACAATGAGCAGTTCTTC. The rearrangement joins TRBV7-2 to TRBJ2-1, with a weak D call TRBD1 (5 bases). The CDR3 loop spans 18 amino acids. Trimming cost V 4 bases and J 0 bases, with 19 bases left between them. Germline V gene data show CDR1 as SGHTA and CDR2 as FQGNSA.

This clonotype was counted only a few times. This chain joins TRBV29-1 and TRBJ2-5; 8 nucleotides match TRBD1. This CDR3 is 12 amino acids long. V was clipped by 1 base and J by 5 bases; unmatched bases: 0. From germline, CDR1 is SQVTM and CDR2 ANQGSEA. The CDR3 sequence is CSVEGQGETQYF. The CDR3 bases are TGCAGCGTTGAAGGACAGGGGGAGACCCAGTACTTC.

The chain uses TRBV27 and TRBJ2-5, with D maybe TRBD2 (6 bases). CDR1 and CDR2 from the germline V gene are MNHEY and SMNVEV (reference sequence). V lost 5 bases, J lost 4 bases, and 17 bases lay in between. The CDR3 covers 15 residues. The CDR3 reads CASSPRGGSGETQYF. In nucleotides, the CDR3 is TGTGCCAGCAGTCCCCGGGGAGGCAGCGGAGAGACCCAGTACTTC.

The rearrangement links TRBV20-1 to TRBJ1-5, with no clear D. Germline CDR1 is DFQATT and CDR2 is SNEGSKA (reference sequence). V was trimmed by 0 bases and J by 7 bases, leaving 7 bases between them. The CDR3 is 12 amino acids. CDR3: CSARDAGQPQHF. In DNA, the CDR3 is TGCAGTGCTAGAGATGCGGGGCAGCCCCAGCATTTT.

The chain links TRBV5-1 to TRBJ2-5; 12 nucleotides match TRBD2. Per germline, CDR1 SGHRS and CDR2 YFSETQ. The CDR3 spans 16 residues. Trimming at V came to 0 bases and at J to 11 bases, leaving 11 bases not matched to a gene. CDR3 nucleotides: TGCGCCAGCAGCTTGGCTAGCGGGGGGGTTCTCGATGAGCAGTACTTC. Protein sequence: CASSLASGGVLDEQYF.

This clonotype was picked up one time. The chain is built from TRBV10-3 and TRBJ1-1, with a possible D match to TRBD1 (5 bases). V lost 10 bases to trimming and J lost 5 bases, with 17 bases between them. From germline, CDR1 is ENHRY and CDR2 SYGVKD. The CDR3 sequence is 13 residues long. CDR3 residues: CANAPGIGTEAFF. The CDR3 bases are TGTGCCAACGCCCCAGGGATCGGGACTGAAGCTTTCTTT.

This sequence joins TRBV28 and TRBJ1-2; D ambiguous. The CDR3 is 14 amino acids. Trimming pared 2 bases from V and 2 bases from J, leaving 9 bases between. The germline V gene encodes CDR1 MDHEN and CDR2 SYDVKM. The CDR3 here is CASSLGGYNYGYTF. The CDR3 DNA is TGTGCCAGCAGTTTAGGAGGGTACAACTATGGCTACACCTTC.

This clonotype was seen a few times. This chain links TRBV27 with TRBJ2-7; D may be TRBD2 (7 bases). Germline V gene lookup returns CDR1 MNHEY and CDR2 SMNVEV (reference sequence). V was trimmed by 6 bases and J by 1 base, leaving 16 bases between them. The CDR3 consists of 15 residues. In DNA, the CDR3 is TGTGCCAGCAGGACCACGGGGGGCCCTTCCTACGAGCAGTACTTC. The encoded protein is CASRTTGGPSYEQYF.

This clonotype has more than one count but fewer than ten. The chain is built from TRBV11-2 and TRBJ2-5, with a weak D call TRBD2 (6 bases). Looked up from germline, CDR1 is SGHAT and CDR2 is FQNNGV. V was shortened by 5 bases and J by 4 bases, with 20 bases between the two germline ends. The CDR3 has 16 amino acids. The CDR3 sequence is CASSRGGTGFSETQYF. As DNA, the CDR3 is TGTGCCAGCAGCCGGGGCGGGACGGGGTTTTCAGAGACCCAGTACTTC.

This clonotype was seen only a few times. The V gene is TRBV20-1, the J gene TRBJ2-1, with D possibly called TRBD1 or TRBD2 (6 bases each). Trimming removed 3 bases from V and 7 bases from J, with 25 bases in between. CDR1 is DFQATT and CDR2 is SNEGSKA in the germline V gene (reference sequence). The length of the CDR3 is 17 residues. DNA for the CDR3: TGCAGTGCTAGCGGGTCAGGGCCAAATCAAGGGGGGAATGAGCAGTTCTTC. It translates to CSASGSGPNQGGNEQFF.